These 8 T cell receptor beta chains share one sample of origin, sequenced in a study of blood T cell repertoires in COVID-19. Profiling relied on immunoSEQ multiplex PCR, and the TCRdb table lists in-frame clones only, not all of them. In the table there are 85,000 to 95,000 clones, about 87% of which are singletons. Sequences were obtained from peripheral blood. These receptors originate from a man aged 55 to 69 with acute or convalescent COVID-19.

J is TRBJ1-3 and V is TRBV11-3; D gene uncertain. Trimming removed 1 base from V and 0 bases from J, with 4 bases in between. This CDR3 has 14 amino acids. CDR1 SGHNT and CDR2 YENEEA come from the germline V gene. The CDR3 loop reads CASSLGGSGNTIYF. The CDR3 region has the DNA TGTGCCAGCAGCTTAGGAGGCTCTGGAAACACCATATATTTT.

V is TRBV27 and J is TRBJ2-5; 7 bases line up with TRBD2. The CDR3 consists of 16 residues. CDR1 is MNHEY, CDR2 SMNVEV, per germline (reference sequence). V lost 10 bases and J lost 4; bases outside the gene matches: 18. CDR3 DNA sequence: TGTGCCAACAGCCGAGTTCCCGGACCGGGGGGAGAGACCCAGTACTTC. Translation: CANSRVPGPGGETQYF.

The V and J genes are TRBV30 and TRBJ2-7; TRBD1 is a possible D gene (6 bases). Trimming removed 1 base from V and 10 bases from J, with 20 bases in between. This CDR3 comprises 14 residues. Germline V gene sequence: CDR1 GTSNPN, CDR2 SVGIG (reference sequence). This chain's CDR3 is CAWSGSRGTGPQYF. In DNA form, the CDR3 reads TGTGCCTGGAGTGGGAGCAGGGGAACCGGCCCCCAGTACTTC.

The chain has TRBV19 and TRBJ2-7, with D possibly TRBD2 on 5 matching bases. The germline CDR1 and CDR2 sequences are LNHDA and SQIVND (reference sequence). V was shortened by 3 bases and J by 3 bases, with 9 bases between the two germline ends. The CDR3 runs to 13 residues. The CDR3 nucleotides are TGTGCCAGTAGTATCAATGCGGGCTACGAGCAGTACTTC. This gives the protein CASSINAGYEQYF. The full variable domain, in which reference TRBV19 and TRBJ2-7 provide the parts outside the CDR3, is DGGITQSPKYLFRKEGQNVTLSCEQNLNHDAMYWYRQDPGQGLRLIYYSQIVNDFQKGDIAEGYSVSREKKESFPLTVTSAQKNPTAFYLCASSINAGYEQYFGPGTRLTVT.

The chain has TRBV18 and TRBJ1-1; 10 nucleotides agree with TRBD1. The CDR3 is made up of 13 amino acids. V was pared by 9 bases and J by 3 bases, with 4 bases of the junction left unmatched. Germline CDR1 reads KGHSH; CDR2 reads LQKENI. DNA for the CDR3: TGTGCCAGTAGACAGGGGGCGCACACTGAAGCTTTCTTT. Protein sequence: CASRQGAHTEAFF.

DNA of the CDR3: TGTGCCAGTATCCGGCGGGGTAGCCCAGATACGCAGTATTTT. Its translation is CASIRRGSPDTQYF. The V call is TRBV19, the J call TRBJ2-3, with a tentative D call TRBD2 (6 bases). With 7 bases removed from V and 4 bases from J, the gap between germline ends came to 15 bases. This CDR3 has 14 residues. Germline CDR1 reads LNHDA; CDR2 reads SQIVND (reference sequence).

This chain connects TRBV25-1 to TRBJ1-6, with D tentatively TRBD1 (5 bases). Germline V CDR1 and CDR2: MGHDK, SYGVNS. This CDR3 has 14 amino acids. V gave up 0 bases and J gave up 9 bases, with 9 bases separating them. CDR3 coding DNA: TGTGCCAGCAGTGAATATGGGGCTGTTTCACCCCTCCACTTT. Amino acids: CASSEYGAVSPLHF.

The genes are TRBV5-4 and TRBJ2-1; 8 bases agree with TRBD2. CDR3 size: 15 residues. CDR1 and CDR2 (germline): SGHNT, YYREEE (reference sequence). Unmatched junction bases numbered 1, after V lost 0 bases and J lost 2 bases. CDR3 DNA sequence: TGTGCCAGCAGCTTGGAACTAGCGGCCTACAATGAGCAGTTCTTC. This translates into CASSLELAAYNEQFF.